These 21 T cell receptor beta chains share one sample of origin, sequenced in a study of T cell repertoires in cytomegalovirus infection. TCRdb itself ran the reads through MiXCR, one entry per CDR3 protein. The sample lists around 900,000 distinct CDR3 sequences, 25% to 40% occurring once. What these receptors recognize is not known. This specimen was cultured CD8+ T cells from PBMCs, taken from culture after CMV antigen stimulation. Receptors originate from a human donor in good health (CMV status not recorded). Some clones in this sample may be carry-over from other donors' samples.

This clonotype has at least ten counts. The V call is TRBV12-3 or TRBV12-4, the J call TRBJ2-5; 8 nucleotides line up with TRBD2. Trimming took 6 bases from V and 7 from J; bases not matched to a gene: 16. The CDR3 contains 16 residues. This chain's CDR3 is CASSPAGAGGLGTQYF. CDR3 DNA: TGTGCCAGCAGCCCAGCGGGTGCGGGGGGCCTGGGGACCCAGTACTTC.

The V gene is TRBV6-8, the J gene TRBJ2-5; D may be TRBD1 or TRBD2 (6 bases each). The germline V gene has CDR1 MNHGY and CDR2 SAAAGT. Trimming took 4 bases from V and 5 from J, leaving 17 bases between them. This CDR3 has 15 amino acids. The CDR3 DNA sequence: TGTGCCAGCAGTTTAGACGGGGGCGGCCGCGAGACCCAGTACTTC. Amino acid sequence: CASSLDGGGRETQYF.

This clonotype was counted between two and nine times. The rearrangement joins TRBV7-6 to TRBJ2-1; 7 nucleotides agree with TRBD1. The ends lost 1 base at V and 6 bases at J; junction bases unmatched: 3. This CDR3 is built from 14 residues. The V gene's germline CDR1 is SGHVS and CDR2 FNYEAQ. This chain's CDR3 is CASSLEGTANEQFF. The CDR3 bases are TGTGCCAGCAGCTTAGAAGGGACAGCCAATGAGCAGTTCTTC.

This rearrangement joins TRBV11-2 to TRBJ2-4; D might be TRBD1 (6 bases). Germline CDR1 is SGHAT and CDR2 is FQNNGV. The CDR3 is 17 residues long. V lost 5 bases to trimming and J lost 0 bases, with 17 bases between them. The CDR3 here is CASSRIADSRAKNIQYF. DNA for the CDR3: TGTGCCAGCAGCCGAATTGCGGACAGTCGAGCCAAAAACATTCAGTACTTC.

Here the CDR3 DNA reads TGTGCCAGCAGTGCCCAGGGACAGGGCCGGGGGGAGACCCAGTACTTC. As protein: CASSAQGQGRGETQYF. The chain recombines TRBV6-5 with TRBJ2-5; 9 bases align to TRBD1. CDR3 length: 16 amino acids. Trimming took 5 bases from V and 5 from J; bases not matched to a gene: 12. Looked up from germline, CDR1 is MNHEY and CDR2 is SVGAGI.

This sequence joins TRBV19 and TRBJ1-1; no firm D call. The CDR3 covers 14 residues. Germline CDR1 reads LNHDA; CDR2 reads SQIVND (reference sequence). The V end was cut by 7 bases, the J end by 1 base, with 13 bases between. The CDR3 loop reads CASKEGRGNTEAFF. For the CDR3, the DNA is TGTGCCAGTAAGGAGGGCCGGGGGAACACTGAAGCTTTCTTT.

This rearrangement joins TRBV19 to TRBJ2-7; unclear D gene. The CDR3 covers 17 residues. V dropped 0 bases and J dropped 1 base, with 16 bases sitting between them. Germline V gene sequence: CDR1 LNHDA, CDR2 SQIVND (reference sequence). The CDR3 protein is CASSIDLHPDFSYEQYF. As DNA, the CDR3 is TGTGCCAGTAGTATAGATCTTCACCCCGATTTTTCCTACGAGCAGTACTTC.

The chain uses TRBV5-1 and TRBJ1-1; TRBD1 matches 8 bases. V lost 0 bases and J lost 4; bases outside the gene matches: 8. The CDR3 extends over 16 amino acids. In germline, CDR1 is SGHRS, CDR2 YFSETQ. CDR3 region: CASSLAQGAVRTEAFF. The CDR3 coding sequence is TGCGCCAGCAGCTTGGCCCAGGGGGCGGTTCGCACTGAAGCTTTCTTT. Together with reference TRBV5-1 and TRBJ1-1, the CDR3 gives the full variable domain: KAGVTQTPRYLIKTRGQQVTLSCSPISGHRSVSWYQQTPGQGLQFLFEYFSETQRNKGNFPGRFSGRQFSNSRSEMNVSTLELGDSALYLCASSLAQGAVRTEAFFGQGTRLTVV.

The chain links TRBV5-6 to TRBJ2-4, with 7 bases aligning to TRBD2. Germline CDR1 is SGHDT and CDR2 is YYEEEE. V was clipped by 4 bases and J by 7 bases; unmatched bases: 11. The CDR3 length is 15 residues. The CDR3 nucleotides read TGTGCCAGCAGCCCCGGGACTACGTCCGCGAACATTCAGTACTTC. Its protein is CASSPGTTSANIQYF.

J is TRBJ2-1 and V is TRBV25-1; possible D gene TRBD2, 5 bases. The CDR3 extends over 13 amino acids. Per germline, CDR1 MGHDK and CDR2 SYGVNS. The V end lost 4 bases, the J end lost 9 bases, and 13 bases lay between the germline ends. CDR3 loop: CASSVTARGEQFF. DNA for the CDR3: TGTGCCAGCAGTGTCACAGCCCGGGGTGAGCAGTTCTTC.

The chain links TRBV4-1 to TRBJ2-1, with D possibly being TRBD2 (6 bases). Germline lookup yields CDR1 MGHRA and CDR2 YSYEKL. The CDR3 spans 15 residues. The V end lost 0 bases, the J end lost 3 bases, and 9 bases lay between the germline ends. The CDR3: CASSQDGGDYNEQFF. The CDR3 nucleotides read TGCGCCAGCAGCCAAGACGGCGGGGACTACAATGAGCAGTTCTTC.

This clonotype has only a few counts. CDR3 sequence: CASSGAGDYEQYF. The CDR3 nucleotides are TGTGCCAGCAGTGGGGCGGGGGACTACGAGCAGTACTTC. The chain recombines TRBV7-9 with TRBJ2-7; 7 nucleotides agree with TRBD2. The CDR3 contains 13 residues. Looked up from germline, CDR1 is SEHNR and CDR2 is FQNEAQ (reference sequence). With 6 bases clipped from V and 3 bases from J, the junction kept 5 bases outside the gene matches.

This clonotype was detected a few times. The V call is TRBV7-9, the J call TRBJ2-5; D tentatively reads TRBD1 or TRBD2 (5 bases each). The V end lost 7 bases, the J end lost 5 bases, and 20 bases lay between the germline ends. This CDR3 has 15 residues. Germline CDR1 reads SEHNR; CDR2 reads FQNEAQ (reference sequence). CDR3 nucleotides: TGTGCCAGCATCCCAAGGGACGGGCCAGGGGAGACCCAGTACTTC. Translation gives CASIPRDGPGETQYF.

The chain combines TRBV2 with TRBJ2-7; D remains ambiguous. CDR1 SNHLY and CDR2 FYNNEI come from the germline V gene. The CDR3 runs to 15 residues. The V and J ends lost 2 bases and 3 bases respectively, with 14 bases between them. CDR3 sequence (DNA): TGTGCCAGCAGTGAACTCCCAAGGCCCAGCTACGAGCAGTACGTC. Its protein product is CASSELPRPSYEQYV.

This clonotype was picked up a small number of times. The chain carries TRBV11-2 and TRBJ1-2; 9 bases are shared with TRBD1. The V gene end was trimmed by 6 bases and the J gene end by 8 bases; junction bases not matched to a gene: 7. The CDR3 loop spans 13 amino acids. The germline V gene encodes CDR1 SGHAT and CDR2 FQNNGV. Here the CDR3 reads CASSETGGSGYTF. CDR3 in DNA: TGTGCCAGCAGTGAAACAGGGGGCTCCGGCTACACCTTC.

The chain has TRBV11-2 and TRBJ2-1; 10 nucleotides align to TRBD1. J was trimmed by 10 bases and V by 6 bases; bases with no gene match: 12. Germline V gene data show CDR1 as SGHAT and CDR2 as FQNNGV. CDR3 length equals 15 residues. The CDR3 region is CASRPPDRGKWEQFF. CDR3 DNA sequence: TGTGCCAGCAGGCCACCGGACAGGGGGAAGTGGGAGCAGTTCTTC.

In this sample, this clonotype turned up once. This chain uses TRBV6-8 with TRBJ2-5; no reliable D call. Germline CDR1 and CDR2: MNHGY and SAAAGT. CDR3 length: 14 amino acids. Trimming pared 5 bases from V and 3 bases from J, leaving 13 bases between. In nucleotides, the CDR3 is TGTGCCAGCAGTACGACCCCGGTGGAAGAGACCCAGTACTTC. As protein: CASSTTPVEETQYF.

The genes are TRBV4-1 and TRBJ1-3; D uncertain. Trimming pared 1 base from V and 8 bases from J, leaving 12 bases between. This CDR3 has 14 residues. In germline, CDR1 is MGHRA, CDR2 YSYEKL. In nucleotides, the CDR3 is TGCGCCAGCAGCCAAGGAGCCCTGGCGGACACCATATATTTT. Its translation is CASSQGALADTIYF.

This clonotype came up many times. The V gene is TRBV7-2, the J gene TRBJ2-3; 7 bases agree with TRBD2. This CDR3 has 16 residues. Germline CDR1 SGHTA, CDR2 FQGNSA. The trim removed 5 bases at V and 3 bases at J, leaving 11 bases unmatched. Here the CDR3 reads CASSRAAGVRTDTQYF. The CDR3 DNA sequence: TGTGCCAGCAGCCGTGCGGCGGGGGTTCGAACAGATACGCAGTATTTT.

The V call is TRBV10-3, the J call TRBJ2-3, with D perhaps TRBD1 (6 bases). The CDR3 consists of 14 residues. From germline, CDR1 is ENHRY and CDR2 SYGVKD. The V end was cut by 5 bases, the J end by 1 base, with 10 bases between. The CDR3: CAISPRGGTDTQYF. DNA of the CDR3: TGTGCCATCAGTCCCAGGGGAGGCACAGATACGCAGTATTTT.

The chain carries TRBV19 and TRBJ1-1, with D perhaps matching TRBD1 (5 bases). CDR1 is LNHDA, CDR2 SQIVND, per germline (reference sequence). Trimming removed 8 bases at V and 4 bases at J, with 14 bases between. This CDR3 comprises 13 residues. CDR3 sequence: CASFDRSTTEAFF. CDR3 DNA: TGTGCCAGTTTTGACAGAAGCACCACTGAAGCTTTCTTT.